One sample yielded the 8 T cell receptor beta chains listed below, sequenced in a study of T cell responses to AZD1222 COVID-19 vaccine. Only in-frame clones appear in the TCRdb table, and some are missing; sequencing was by immunoSEQ multiplex PCR. Found here are over 150,000 clones, less than 90% of them singletons; the top ten hold approximately 5.1%. The sequencing used peripheral blood, collected on day 0 of MenACWY control vaccination. The receptors come from an adult in good health.

The chain is built from TRBV2 and TRBJ2-3, with no clear D. Germline values: CDR1 SNHLY, CDR2 FYNNEI. Trimming cost V 4 bases and J 2 bases, with 7 bases left between them. The CDR3 length is 13 residues. The CDR3 region has the DNA TGTGCCAGCAGTGTTCAGATCACAGATACGCAGTATTTT. It translates to CASSVQITDTQYF.

V usage is TRBV5-5 and J usage is TRBJ1-5; D gene uncertain. Germline assignment: CDR1 SGHKS and CDR2 YYEKEE (reference sequence). This CDR3 region has 14 residues. Trimming removed 0 bases at V and 2 bases at J, with 6 bases between. The DNA for the CDR3 is TGTGCCAGCAGCTTGGCAGGAGGCAATCAGCCCCAGCATTTT. Translation: CASSLAGGNQPQHF.

The chain carries TRBV2 and TRBJ1-1; maybe TRBD1 (6 bases). The V end lost 8 bases, the J end lost 0 bases, and 10 bases lay between the germline ends. This CDR3 contains 13 residues. CDR1 and CDR2 from the germline V gene are SNHLY and FYNNEI. The chain's CDR3 is CASGDNLNTEAFF. The CDR3, as DNA: TGTGCCAGCGGGGACAATCTGAACACTGAAGCTTTCTTT.

The chain couples TRBV6-5 to TRBJ2-7; unclear D gene. The CDR3 is made up of 14 amino acids. Trimming removed 4 bases from V and 3 bases from J, with 13 bases in between. From germline, CDR1 is MNHEY and CDR2 SVGAGI. The CDR3 sequence is CASSSVATRYEQYF. The CDR3 coding sequence is TGTGCCAGCAGTTCTGTAGCTACCCGCTACGAGCAGTACTTC.

The V and J genes are TRBV7-2 and TRBJ1-1; D ambiguous. Germline lookup yields CDR1 SGHTA and CDR2 FQGNSA. V shed 5 bases and J shed 1 base, with 11 bases lying between them. This CDR3 is built from 14 residues. The CDR3 nucleotides are TGTGCCAGCAGCCTCTGGACGGAGAACACTGAAGCTTTCTTT. It translates to CASSLWTENTEAFF.

V is TRBV5-6 and J is TRBJ2-5; 9 nucleotides line up with TRBD1. The CDR3 has 15 residues. V shed 5 bases, J shed 5 bases, and the junction held 10 bases outside the gene matches. Germline V gives CDR1 SGHDT, CDR2 YYEEEE. For the CDR3, the DNA is TGTGCCAGCAGGAGACAGGGGGTTATTGGGGAGACCCAGTACTTC. Its translation is CASRRQGVIGETQYF.

V is TRBV5-4 and J is TRBJ1-4, with 8 bases aligning to TRBD1. The germline V gene encodes CDR1 SGHNT and CDR2 YYREEE (reference sequence). V gave up 3 bases and J gave up 5 bases; unmatched junction bases: 3. The CDR3 loop spans 14 amino acids. The CDR3 protein is CASSSRQGNEKLFF. The CDR3 coding sequence is TGTGCCAGCAGCTCCCGACAGGGGAATGAAAAACTGTTTTTT.

The J gene is TRBJ2-1, the V gene TRBV28, with 7 bases that match TRBD2. Trimming cost V 2 bases and J 5 bases; bases outside gene matches: 6. The CDR3 extends over 15 amino acids. Looked up from germline, CDR1 is MDHEN and CDR2 is SYDVKM. CDR3 bases: TGTGCCAGCAGTTTACCCCGGGGAGGGAACAATGAGCAGTTCTTC. It specifies CASSLPRGGNNEQFF.